The entry that follows covers one TCR beta chain sequence. The data originate from a study of T cell changes during pregnancy in multiple sclerosis. Method: immunoSEQ multiplex PCR; TCRdb's copy keeps in-frame clones and lacks some. The sample lists fewer than 55,000 clones, about 90% occurring once. The germline CDR1 and CDR2 sequences are SGHRS and YFSETQ. This CDR3 is 17 amino acids long. V was clipped by 0 bases and J by 1 base, with 16 bases between them. This clonotype was obtained from a female donor with multiple sclerosis, enrolled in a pregnancy study. The rearrangement links TRBV5-1 to TRBJ2-5; D uncertain. Here the sequenced sample was peripheral blood, taken in the first trimester of pregnancy. The CDR3 region is CASSLGTDIRSQETQYF. CDR3 coding DNA: TGCGCCAGCAGCTTGGGAACTGACATTAGATCCCAAGAGACCCAGTACTTC. Looking up the rest from reference TRBV5-1 and TRBJ2-5 gives the full variable domain: KAGVTQTPRYLIKTRGQQVTLSCSPISGHRSVSWYQQTPGQGLQFLFEYFSETQRNKGNFPGRFSGRQFSNSRSEMNVSTLELGDSALYLCASSLGTDIRSQETQYFGPGTRLLVL.